The 21 T cell receptor beta chains below were found in one sample sequenced in a study of OX40 agonist ivuxolimab in advanced cancers. Assay used: immunoSEQ multiplex PCR; TCRdb lists only in-frame clones, some missing. The sample records fewer than 80,000 clones, about 89% being singletons. The sequenced sample was CD4+ or CD8+ T cells sorted from blood, obtained in a trial of the OX40 agonist ivuxolimab. Receptor source: an adult with an advanced solid tumor such as melanoma, head and neck, liver or kidney cancer.

V usage is TRBV28 and J usage is TRBJ2-5; D not resolved. V was cut by 5 bases and J by 0 bases, with 10 bases left in between. The CDR3 has 14 residues. Germline V gene sequence: CDR1 MDHEN, CDR2 SYDVKM. This CDR3 reads CASSAPDYQETQYF. CDR3 in DNA: TGTGCCAGCAGTGCCCCAGATTACCAAGAGACCCAGTACTTC.

The chain couples TRBV7-8 to TRBJ2-2; D unresolved. The CDR3 is 12 residues long. V gave up 5 bases and J gave up 7 bases, with 8 bases separating them. From germline, CDR1 is SGHVS and CDR2 FQNEAQ. The CDR3 protein is CASSPRSGELFF. Written as DNA, the CDR3 is TGTGCCAGCAGCCCCCGGAGCGGGGAGCTGTTTTTT.

This clone has only one observation. The chain recombines TRBV11-2 with TRBJ2-5; D uncertain. Germline lookup yields CDR1 SGHAT and CDR2 FQNNGV. V lost 5 bases to trimming and J lost 2 bases, with 9 bases between them. The CDR3 has 13 amino acids. CDR3 bases: TGTGCCAGCAGCCTTTGGTCGCAAGAGACCCAGTACTTC. It encodes CASSLWSQETQYF.

Only a few counts were recorded for this clone. The chain has TRBV14 and TRBJ1-1; D is possibly TRBD1 (6 bases). Per the germline V gene, CDR1 is SGHDN and CDR2 is FVKESK. CDR3 length equals 11 residues. Trimming took off 1 base at V and 11 bases at J, with 8 bases between the two ends. CDR3 bases: TGTGCCAGCAGCCAAGGGGGGGCGGCTTTCTTT. This gives the protein CASSQGGAAFF.

This sequence joins TRBV10-2 and TRBJ1-5; TRBD1 agrees at 11 bases. The CDR3 extends over 15 amino acids. Germline V gene sequence: CDR1 WSHSY, CDR2 SAAADI. The J segment lost 6 bases and the V segment lost 2 bases, leaving 3 bases of the junction unmatched. CDR3 in DNA: TGCGCCAGCAGTGAGGGACAGGGGGCGATTCAGCCCCAGCATTTT. This codes for CASSEGQGAIQPQHF.

V and J are TRBV5-1 and TRBJ1-1, with a weak D call TRBD1 (6 bases). This CDR3 comprises 13 residues. The germline gives CDR1 SGHRS, CDR2 YFSETQ. Trimming took off 3 bases at V and 2 bases at J, with 8 bases between the two ends. The CDR3 spells CASSSGHNTEAFF. For the CDR3, the DNA is TGCGCCAGCAGCTCGGGACACAACACTGAAGCTTTCTTT.

V and J are TRBV5-1 and TRBJ1-2, with a tentative D call TRBD1 (5 bases). Trimming left V 4 bases short and J 4 bases short, with 8 bases between. CDR1 and CDR2 from the germline V gene are SGHRS and YFSETQ. This CDR3 spans 12 amino acids. The CDR3 bases are TGCGCCAGCAGCACCGGGACCTATGGCTACACCTTC. It specifies CASSTGTYGYTF.

This clone was seen only a few times. At one boundary the junction diverges from the germline segment, which might be a read error. V is TRBV7-7 and J is TRBJ2-3, with D possibly matching TRBD1 (6 bases). The CDR3 length is 15 residues. The germline gives CDR1 SSHAT, CDR2 FNYEAQ (reference sequence). CDR3 DNA: TGTGCTAGCAGCCCCTCCCAGGGGTATAGAGATACGCAGTATTTT. It is translated as CASSPSQGYRDTQYF. The whole variable domain, filled in from reference TRBV7-7 and TRBJ2-3, reads GAGVSQSPRYKVTKRGQDVTLRCDPISSHATLYWYQQALGQGPEFLTYFNYEAQPDKSGLPSDRFSAERPEGSISTLTIQRTEQRDSAMYRCASSPSQGYRDTQYFGPGTRLTVL.

The CDR3 region has the DNA TGTGCCAGCAGCGTCGCCGGGACAGGGGGTGGAAACACCATATATTTT. Residues: CASSVAGTGGGNTIYF. V is TRBV9 and J is TRBJ1-3; 11 bases are shared with TRBD1. V lost 2 bases to trimming and J lost 3 bases; unmatched junction nucleotides: 4. Germline lookup yields CDR1 SGDLS and CDR2 YYNGEE. CDR3 length: 16 residues.

The V and J genes are TRBV19 and TRBJ2-2, with D tentatively TRBD2 (6 bases). Germline values: CDR1 LNHDA, CDR2 SQIVND (reference sequence). Trimming removed 7 bases at V and 6 bases at J, with 15 bases between. The CDR3 has 14 residues. The CDR3 protein is CASNRGGNSGELFF. The CDR3 DNA reads TGTGCCAGTAATCGGGGAGGTAATTCCGGGGAGCTGTTTTTT.

The chain employs TRBV28 and TRBJ1-2; D not certain. The germline V gene encodes CDR1 MDHEN and CDR2 SYDVKM. This CDR3 comprises 11 residues. V lost 2 bases and J lost 5, with 3 bases in between. CDR3 in amino acids: CASSLEYGYTF. The CDR3 nucleotides read TGTGCCAGCAGTTTAGAGTATGGCTACACCTTC.

The chain recombines TRBV5-4 with TRBJ2-7; TRBD2 matches at 10 bases. Looked up from germline, CDR1 is SGHNT and CDR2 is YYREEE (reference sequence). With 4 bases clipped from V and 5 bases from J, the junction kept 9 bases outside the gene matches. This CDR3 region has 15 residues. The CDR3 DNA follows: TGTGCCAGCAGCACGAGACGAGCGGGAGGGGACGAGCAGTACTTC. It specifies CASSTRRAGGDEQYF.

The V call is TRBV19, the J call TRBJ2-3, with 10 bases lining up with TRBD2. The CDR3 loop spans 16 amino acids. The V and J ends lost 3 bases and 1 base, in that order; junction bases with no gene match: 4. Germline CDR1 LNHDA, CDR2 SQIVND (reference sequence). CDR3 residues: CASSIDSGRRTDTQYF. For the CDR3, the DNA is TGTGCCAGTAGTATCGATAGCGGGAGGCGCACAGATACGCAGTATTTT.

The chain is built from TRBV5-1 and TRBJ2-5; 7 bases are a match to TRBD2. Germline assignment: CDR1 SGHRS and CDR2 YFSETQ. The CDR3 consists of 18 residues. V shed 1 base, J shed 3 bases, and the junction held 15 bases outside the gene matches. CDR3 protein: CASSLWPEGLTSEETQYF. The CDR3 nucleotides are TGCGCCAGCAGCTTGTGGCCTGAGGGACTAACATCCGAAGAGACCCAGTACTTC.

This rearrangement joins TRBV18 to TRBJ1-2; unclear D gene. The germline V gene has CDR1 KGHSH and CDR2 LQKENI. This CDR3 is 13 amino acids long. Trimming shortened V by 6 bases and J by 7 bases, and 15 bases separated the two germline ends. The CDR3 bases are TGTGCCAGCTCCCCGGGCGAGAGAGGTGGCTACACCTTC. Protein sequence: CASSPGERGGYTF.

The gene calls are TRBV5-4 and TRBJ1-1; a weak D match, TRBD1 (5 bases). V was pared by 3 bases and J by 6 bases, with 18 bases between. CDR1 is SGHNT and CDR2 is YYREEE in the germline V gene (reference sequence). CDR3 length equals 15 residues. CDR3 sequence (DNA): TGTGCCAGCAGCTCGGCCGGGGGTCAGAGGGCTGAAGCTTTCTTT. Its protein is CASSSAGGQRAEAFF.

This clone is a singleton in its sample. The rearrangement links TRBV7-9 to TRBJ2-3; 11 bases match TRBD2. V shed 5 bases, J shed 0 bases, and the junction held 4 bases outside the gene matches. The germline gives CDR1 SEHNR, CDR2 FQNEAQ (reference sequence). The CDR3 runs 16 residues. The CDR3 sequence: CASSLGTSGSTDTQYF. DNA of the CDR3: TGTGCCAGCAGCCTTGGGACTAGCGGTAGCACAGATACGCAGTATTTT.

The chain links TRBV27 to TRBJ2-5, with TRBD1 matching over 7 bases. The CDR3 has 14 residues. The V segment lost 8 bases and the J segment 5 bases; nucleotides outside the gene matches: 11. Germline V gene lookup returns CDR1 MNHEY and CDR2 SMNVEV (reference sequence). This chain's CDR3 is CASRTQGRGETQYF. DNA of the CDR3: TGTGCCAGCCGAACACAGGGGAGAGGGGAGACCCAGTACTTC.

As for this clone: At one of its ends the junction is not consistent with the germline gene, which may arise from a read error. The chain links TRBV6-5 to TRBJ1-2; no definite D call. The CDR3 length is 13 residues. Germline CDR1 is MNHEY and CDR2 is SVGAGI. The CDR3 DNA sequence: TGTGCCAGCAGATACTCCACCGAGGTTGGCTACACCTTC. It yields the protein CASRYSTEVGYTF.

A single count supports this clone. The rearrangement uses TRBV7-9 and TRBJ2-1; TRBD2 aligns across 14 bases. CDR3 length: 17 residues. With V trimmed by 1 base and J by 5 bases, 4 bases remained unmatched. Germline loops: CDR1 SEHNR, CDR2 FQNEAQ (reference sequence). The CDR3 loop reads CASSLVRTSGRHNEQFF. The CDR3, as DNA: TGTGCCAGCAGCTTAGTCCGGACTAGCGGGAGGCACAATGAGCAGTTCTTC.

The J gene is TRBJ2-2, the V gene TRBV15; D not certain. Germline V gene data show CDR1 as LNHNV and CDR2 as YYDKDF (reference sequence). Trimming stripped 1 base from V and 5 bases from J, with 11 bases between. CDR3 length: 15 amino acids. CDR3 residues: CATSRGYGRTGELFF. The CDR3 DNA sequence: TGTGCCACCAGCAGAGGTTATGGACGGACCGGGGAGCTGTTTTTT. Drawing the rest from reference TRBV15 and TRBJ2-2, the complete variable domain is DAMVIQNPRYQVTQFGKPVTLSCSQTLNHNVMYWYQQKSSQAPKLLFHYYDKDFNNEADTPDNFQSRRPNTSFCFLDIRSPGLGDTAMYLCATSRGYGRTGELFFGEGSRLTVL.